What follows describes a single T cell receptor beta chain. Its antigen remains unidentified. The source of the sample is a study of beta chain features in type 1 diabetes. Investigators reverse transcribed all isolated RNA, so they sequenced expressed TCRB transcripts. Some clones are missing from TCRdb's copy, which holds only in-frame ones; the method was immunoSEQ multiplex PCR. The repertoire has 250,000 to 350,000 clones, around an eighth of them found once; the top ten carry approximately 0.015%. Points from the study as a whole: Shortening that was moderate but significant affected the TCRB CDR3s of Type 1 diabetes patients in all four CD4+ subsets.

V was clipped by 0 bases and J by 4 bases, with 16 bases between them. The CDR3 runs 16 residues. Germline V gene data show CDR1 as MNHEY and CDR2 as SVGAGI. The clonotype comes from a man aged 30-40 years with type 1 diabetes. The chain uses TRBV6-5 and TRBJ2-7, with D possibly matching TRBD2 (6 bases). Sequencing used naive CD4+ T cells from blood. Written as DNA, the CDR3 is TGTGCCAGCAGTTACTCGAAGTGGGAGGAAGGTTACGAGCAGTACTTC. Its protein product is CASSYSKWEEGYEQYF.